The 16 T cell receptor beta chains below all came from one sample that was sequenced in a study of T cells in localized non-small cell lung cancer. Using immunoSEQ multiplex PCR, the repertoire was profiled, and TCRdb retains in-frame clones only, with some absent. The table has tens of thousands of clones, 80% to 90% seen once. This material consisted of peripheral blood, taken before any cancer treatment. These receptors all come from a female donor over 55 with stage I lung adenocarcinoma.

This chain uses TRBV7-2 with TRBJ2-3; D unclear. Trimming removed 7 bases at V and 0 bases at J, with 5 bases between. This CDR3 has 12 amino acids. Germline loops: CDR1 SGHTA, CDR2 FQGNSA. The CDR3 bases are TGTGCCAGCACCGTTAGCACAGATACGCAGTATTTT. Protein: CASTVSTDTQYF. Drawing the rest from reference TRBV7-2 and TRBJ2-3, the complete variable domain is GAGVSQSPSNKVTEKGKDVELRCDPISGHTALYWYRQSLGQGLEFLIYFQGNSAPDKSGLPSDRFSAERTGGSVSTLTIQRTQQEDSAVYLCASTVSTDTQYFGPGTRLTVL.

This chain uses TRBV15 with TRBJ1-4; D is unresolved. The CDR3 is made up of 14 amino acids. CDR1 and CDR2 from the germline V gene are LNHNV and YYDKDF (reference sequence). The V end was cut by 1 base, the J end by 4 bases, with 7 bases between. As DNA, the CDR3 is TGTGCCACCAGCAGAGGCAGCTATAATGAAAAACTGTTTTTT. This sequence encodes CATSRGSYNEKLFF.

The CDR3 sequence: CAINQGDSNQPQHF. CDR3 coding DNA: TGTGCCATCAACCAGGGGGATAGCAATCAGCCCCAGCATTTT. This rearrangement joins TRBV10-3 to TRBJ1-5; TRBD1 matches 7 bases. The CDR3 runs to 14 residues. Germline lookup yields CDR1 ENHRY and CDR2 SYGVKD. The V gene end was trimmed by 7 bases and the J gene end by 0 bases; junction bases not matched to a gene: 3.

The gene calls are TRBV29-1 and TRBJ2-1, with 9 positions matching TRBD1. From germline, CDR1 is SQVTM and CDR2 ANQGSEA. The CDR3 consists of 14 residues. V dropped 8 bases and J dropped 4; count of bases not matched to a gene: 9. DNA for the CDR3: TGCAGCACCCGATCGGGACAGGGTTACAATGAGCAGTTCTTC. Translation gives CSTRSGQGYNEQFF.

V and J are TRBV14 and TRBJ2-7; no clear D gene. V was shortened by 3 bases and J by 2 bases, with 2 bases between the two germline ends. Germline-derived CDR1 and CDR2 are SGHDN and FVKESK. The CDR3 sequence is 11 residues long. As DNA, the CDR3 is TGTGCCAGCAGCCAGGCCTACGAGCAGTACTTC. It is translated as CASSQAYEQYF. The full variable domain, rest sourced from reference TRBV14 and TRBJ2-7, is EAGVTQFPSHSVIEKGQTVTLRCDPISGHDNLYWYRRVMGKEIKFLLHFVKESKQDESGMPNNRFLAERTGGTYSTLKVQPAELEDSGVYFCASSQAYEQYFGPGTRLTVT.

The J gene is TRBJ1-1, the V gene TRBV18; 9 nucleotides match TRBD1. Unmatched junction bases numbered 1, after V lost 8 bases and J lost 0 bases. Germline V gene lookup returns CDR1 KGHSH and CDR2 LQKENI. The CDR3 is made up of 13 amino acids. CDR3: CASGTGLNTEAFF. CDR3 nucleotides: TGTGCCAGCGGGACAGGGCTGAACACTGAAGCTTTCTTT.

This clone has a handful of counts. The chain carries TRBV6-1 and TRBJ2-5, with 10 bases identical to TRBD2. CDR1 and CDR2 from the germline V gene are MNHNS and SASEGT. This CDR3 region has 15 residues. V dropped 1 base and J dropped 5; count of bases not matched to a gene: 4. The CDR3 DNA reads TGTGCCAGCAGTGAAGAAGGTAGCGGGAGGGAGACCCAGTACTTC. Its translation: CASSEEGSGRETQYF.

CDR3 in amino acids: CASSSKGSTGELFF. The CDR3 DNA reads TGTGCCAGCAGCTCTAAGGGGAGCACCGGGGAGCTGTTTTTT. The V and J genes are TRBV5-4 and TRBJ2-2; D tentatively reads TRBD1 or TRBD2 (5 bases each). The length of the CDR3 is 14 residues. V lost 3 bases and J lost 4, with 10 bases in between. Germline assignment: CDR1 SGHNT and CDR2 YYREEE (reference sequence).

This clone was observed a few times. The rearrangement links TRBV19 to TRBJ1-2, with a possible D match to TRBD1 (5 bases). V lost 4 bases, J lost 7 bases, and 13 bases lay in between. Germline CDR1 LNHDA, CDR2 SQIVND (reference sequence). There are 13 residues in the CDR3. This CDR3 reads CASSRDFSSGYTF. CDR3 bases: TGTGCCAGTAGTAGGGACTTTTCGTCTGGCTACACCTTC.

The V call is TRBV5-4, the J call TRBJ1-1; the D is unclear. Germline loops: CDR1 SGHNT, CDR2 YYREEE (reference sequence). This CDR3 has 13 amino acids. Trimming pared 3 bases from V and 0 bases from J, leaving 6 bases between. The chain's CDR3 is CASSSIVNTEAFF. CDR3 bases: TGTGCCAGCAGCTCCATTGTGAACACTGAAGCTTTCTTT.

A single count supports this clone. The CDR3 nucleotides are TGTGCCAGCTCACCAAATCGACAGGGCCAAGAGACCCAGTACTTC. Translated, it gives CASSPNRQGQETQYF. The chain employs TRBV18 and TRBJ2-5, with 7 bases that match TRBD1. Trimming removed 2 bases from V and 1 base from J; junction bases left unmatched: 4. The CDR3 length is 15 residues. Germline assignment: CDR1 KGHSH and CDR2 LQKENI.

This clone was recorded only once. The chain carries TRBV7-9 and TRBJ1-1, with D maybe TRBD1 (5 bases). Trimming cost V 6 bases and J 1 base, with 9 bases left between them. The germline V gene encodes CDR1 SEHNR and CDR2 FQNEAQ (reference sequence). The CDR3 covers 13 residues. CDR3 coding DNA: TGTGCCAGCAGACCCGGGACGAACACTGAAGCTTTCTTT. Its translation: CASRPGTNTEAFF.

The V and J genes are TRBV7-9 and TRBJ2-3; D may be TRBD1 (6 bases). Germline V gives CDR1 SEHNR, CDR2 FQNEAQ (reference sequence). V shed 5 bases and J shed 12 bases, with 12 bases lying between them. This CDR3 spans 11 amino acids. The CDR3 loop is CASSPRGQQYF. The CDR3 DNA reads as TGTGCCAGCAGCCCCAGGGGACAACAGTATTTT.

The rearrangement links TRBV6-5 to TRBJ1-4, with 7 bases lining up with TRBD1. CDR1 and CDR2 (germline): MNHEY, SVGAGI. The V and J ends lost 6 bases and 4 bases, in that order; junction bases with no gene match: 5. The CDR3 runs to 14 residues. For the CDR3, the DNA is TGTGCCAGCAGCCGGGACAGCCTTAATGAAAAACTGTTTTTT. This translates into CASSRDSLNEKLFF.

CDR3 loop: CASRDTGGRYEQYF. CDR3 sequence (DNA): TGTGCCAGCAGGGACACAGGGGGAAGGTACGAGCAGTACTTC. The chain is built from TRBV2 and TRBJ2-7; the match to TRBD1 covers 8 bases. In germline, CDR1 is SNHLY, CDR2 FYNNEI. This CDR3 is 14 amino acids long. With V trimmed by 6 bases and J by 4 bases, 8 bases remained unmatched.

The DNA of the CDR3 is TGTGCCAGCAGCTTACTCCGAGACGGCCCTGAAGCTTTCTTT. Its protein product is CASSLLRDGPEAFF. The chain combines TRBV11-2 with TRBJ1-1; D unclear. Germline CDR1 reads SGHAT; CDR2 reads FQNNGV. V was pared by 2 bases and J by 6 bases, with 13 bases between. CDR3 length equals 14 residues.